These 27 T cell receptor beta chains were sequenced from one sample in a study of T cell responses to AZD1222 COVID-19 vaccine (dated by TCRdb to the early 2020s). The sample's time point label, in plain terms: about 28 days (+/-7) after the second vaccine dose. The library was built by means of the immunoSEQ multiplex PCR assay. TCRdb provides this immuneACCESS table in a form limited to in-frame rearrangements. Some clones are lacking; in checked studies, under half of them reflect an unresolved V gene, and why the rest are absent is not known. Present in this sample are about 140,000 clones, approximately 90% of which were seen just once. 3.1% of the sample lies in the top ten. The specimen comprised peripheral blood, sampled 28 days after the second AZD1222 dose. These receptors all stem from an adult who received the AZD1222 COVID-19 vaccine.

This chain uses TRBV7-2 with TRBJ2-7; TRBD2 is a possible D gene (5 bases). V was cut by 2 bases and J by 3 bases, with 17 bases left in between. The CDR3 runs 16 residues. CDR1 and CDR2 from the germline V gene are SGHTA and FQGNSA. The DNA for the CDR3 is TGTGCCAGCAGCTTATCGGGCTTCGGGATGGACTACGAGCAGTACTTC. Protein product: CASSLSGFGMDYEQYF.

This clone was observed a single time. The J gene is TRBJ2-3, the V gene TRBV10-1; 14 bases line up with TRBD2. The ends lost 6 bases at V and 2 bases at J; junction bases unmatched: 4. Per germline, CDR1 WNHNN and CDR2 SYGVQD (reference sequence). CDR3 length equals 16 residues. The CDR3 loop reads CASSGTSGGHTDTQYF. In DNA form, the CDR3 reads TGCGCCAGCAGCGGGACTAGCGGGGGACACACAGATACGCAGTATTTT.

Here the CDR3 DNA reads TGTGCCAGCAGCCAAGAGGAGCGGGGATATGGCTACACCTTC. It specifies CASSQEERGYGYTF. J is TRBJ1-2 and V is TRBV14; D is uncertain. This CDR3 is 14 amino acids long. The V end was cut by 0 bases, the J end by 5 bases, with 10 bases between. The germline V gene has CDR1 SGHDN and CDR2 FVKESK.

Remarks on this clone: This may be a read error, as it is one base from a much larger clone. The J gene is TRBJ2-7, the V gene TRBV7-3; D might be TRBD1 (6 bases). Germline CDR1 reads SGHTA; CDR2 reads FQGTGA. The CDR3 sequence is 13 residues long. Trimming took off 5 bases at V and 2 bases at J, with 10 bases between the two ends. The CDR3 here is CASSPGTPYEQYF. In DNA form, the CDR3 reads TGTGCCAGCAGCCCCGGGACACCCTACGAGCAGTACTTC.

The J gene is TRBJ2-7, the V gene TRBV5-3, with 11 bases matching TRBD1. Being an ORF, TRBV5-3 has a function that is uncertain. CDR3 length: 18 amino acids. V gave up 2 bases and J gave up 0 bases; unmatched junction bases: 10. The CDR3 sequence: CARSFGASGQGASYEQYF. Written as DNA, the CDR3 is TGTGCCAGAAGCTTTGGGGCTTCAGGACAGGGGGCCTCCTACGAGCAGTACTTC.

This sequence joins TRBV21-1 and TRBJ2-7. TRBV21-1 is deemed a pseudogene. The CDR3 consists of 17 residues. The CDR3 region has the DNA TGTGCCAGCAGTATTGGGGCGGGTCCTTCGAACTCCTACGAGCAGTACTTC. Protein sequence: CASSIGAGPSNSYEQYF.

The genes are TRBV6-4 and TRBJ2-1, with D unresolved. The length of the CDR3 is 15 residues. The germline CDR1 and CDR2 sequences are MRHNA and SNTAGT. Trimming took off 5 bases at V and 3 bases at J, with 14 bases between the two ends. CDR3 amino acids: CASSPDTANYNEQFF. DNA of the CDR3: TGTGCCAGCAGTCCTGACACGGCCAACTACAATGAGCAGTTCTTC.

This clone is a singleton in its sample. This chain joins TRBV18 and TRBJ2-5, with D possibly TRBD1 on 5 matching bases. Germline CDR1 KGHSH, CDR2 LQKENI. This CDR3 is built from 16 residues. V was pared by 4 bases and J by 3 bases, with 18 bases between. The CDR3 nucleotides read TGTGCCAGCTCACTCTATACCCCGGACACTGAAGAGACCCAGTACTTC. Amino acids: CASSLYTPDTEETQYF.

The chain links TRBV5-1 to TRBJ2-1, with a tentative D call TRBD2 (7 bases). The CDR3 covers 15 residues. Between the trimmed V and J ends, which lost 3 bases and 9 bases, there was a span of 19 bases. The germline V gene has CDR1 SGHRS and CDR2 YFSETQ. CDR3 DNA: TGCGCCAGCAGCTCCCTTGGGGCGGGGGCGAGTGAGCAGTTCTTC. Its protein is CASSSLGAGASEQFF.

This sequence joins TRBV5-1 and TRBJ2-5; D is unresolved. V lost 0 bases, J lost 2 bases, and 8 bases lay in between. Germline V gives CDR1 SGHRS, CDR2 YFSETQ. CDR3 length equals 14 residues. CDR3 sequence reads: CASSLVPSQETQYF. The CDR3 DNA reads as TGCGCCAGCAGCTTGGTGCCGTCACAAGAGACCCAGTACTTC.

The chain has TRBV7-2 and TRBJ2-1; D remains unclear. This CDR3 comprises 16 residues. The ends were cut back, 0 bases at V and 3 bases at J, with 12 bases in the middle. Germline CDR1 SGHTA, CDR2 FQGNSA. The CDR3 nucleotides are TGTGCCAGCAGCTTAGCGAGTGCCACCGTCTACAATGAGCAGTTCTTC. Residues: CASSLASATVYNEQFF.

The J gene is TRBJ2-1, the V gene TRBV7-3; 9 bases align to TRBD2. From germline, CDR1 is SGHTA and CDR2 FQGTGA. With V trimmed by 1 base and J by 3 bases, 1 base remained unmatched. The CDR3 runs 15 residues. The CDR3 sequence is CASSLNSGGYNEQFF. The CDR3 nucleotides are TGTGCCAGCAGCTTAAATAGCGGGGGCTACAATGAGCAGTTCTTC.

The chain uses TRBV6-6 and TRBJ1-2; D is unclear. The CDR3 consists of 18 residues. Between the trimmed V and J ends, which lost 5 bases and 2 bases, there was a span of 24 bases. Germline-derived CDR1 and CDR2 are MNHNY and SVGAGI (reference sequence). This chain's CDR3 is CASSPSAGPSNSNYGYTF. CDR3 sequence (DNA): TGTGCCAGCAGTCCCTCAGCCGGACCGTCAAACTCGAACTATGGCTACACCTTC.

V is TRBV19 and J is TRBJ2-2; D may correspond to TRBD1 or TRBD2 (5 bases each). This CDR3 has 13 amino acids. Germline assignment: CDR1 LNHDA and CDR2 SQIVND (reference sequence). Trimming took off 7 bases at V and 7 bases at J, with 13 bases between the two ends. The CDR3 nucleotides read TGTGCCAGTATTGAGGGCGACAGCGGGGAGCTGTTTTTT. This sequence encodes CASIEGDSGELFF.

V and J are TRBV28 and TRBJ1-5; no clear D. The V gene lost 3 bases and the J gene lost 0 bases, with 12 bases spanning the gap. The CDR3 runs 16 residues. Germline CDR1 MDHEN, CDR2 SYDVKM. The CDR3 coding sequence is TGTGCCAGCAGTTTTCGGGCTGGCGATAGCAATCAGCCCCAGCATTTT. Its protein product is CASSFRAGDSNQPQHF.

The chain employs TRBV19 and TRBJ1-6, with no clear D. Germline V CDR1 and CDR2: LNHDA, SQIVND (reference sequence). The V gene lost 5 bases and the J gene lost 7 bases, with 9 bases spanning the gap. The length of the CDR3 is 13 residues. In DNA, the CDR3 is TGTGCCAGTAGTCTTGGCACCAATTCACCCCTCCACTTT. Amino acids: CASSLGTNSPLHF.

V is TRBV30 and J is TRBJ2-7; 8 positions agree with TRBD2. CDR3 length equals 14 residues. Losses at the gene ends were 3 bases for V and 7 bases for J; bases not matched to a gene: 11. The germline V gene has CDR1 GTSNPN and CDR2 SVGIG (reference sequence). CDR3 region: CAWSPGLDLSEQYF. The DNA for the CDR3 is TGTGCCTGGAGCCCGGGACTAGATTTGAGTGAGCAGTACTTC.

The chain employs TRBV11-2 and TRBJ1-3; 8 bases are a match to TRBD1. Germline values: CDR1 SGHAT, CDR2 FQNNGV. This CDR3 is built from 17 residues. V lost 0 bases and J lost 0; bases outside the gene matches: 4. This CDR3 reads CASSLDFGTGSGNTIYF. In DNA, the CDR3 is TGTGCCAGCAGCTTAGACTTCGGGACAGGCTCTGGAAACACCATATATTTT.

The rearrangement uses TRBV19 and TRBJ1-1, with a tentative D call TRBD1 (6 bases). This CDR3 comprises 15 residues. The V gene's germline CDR1 is LNHDA and CDR2 SQIVND (reference sequence). V was shortened by 6 bases and J by 6 bases, with 20 bases between the two germline ends. The CDR3: CASRPELVGTSEAFF. The DNA for the CDR3 is TGTGCCAGTAGACCCGAACTGGTTGGGACATCTGAAGCTTTCTTT.

This clone came up once. The chain is built from TRBV6-5 and TRBJ1-5, with D uncertain. Germline values: CDR1 MNHEY, CDR2 SVGAGI. V lost 2 bases to trimming and J lost 11 bases, with 10 bases between them. CDR3 length equals 12 residues. This CDR3 is CASSYEGKAQHF. The CDR3 region has the DNA TGTGCCAGCAGTTACGAGGGAAAGGCCCAGCATTTT.

The chain links TRBV4-2 to TRBJ1-6, with D hard to call. CDR1 is LGHNA and CDR2 is YNFKEQ in the germline V gene. There are 19 residues in the CDR3. The V end lost 0 bases, the J end lost 1 base, and 16 bases lay between the germline ends. CDR3 loop: CASSQDLTDRISYNSPLHF. The CDR3 DNA follows: TGTGCCAGCAGCCAAGATCTTACGGATCGGATTTCCTATAATTCACCCCTCCACTTT.

The V call is TRBV5-5, the J call TRBJ1-6; D unresolved. With 4 bases removed from V and 12 bases from J, the gap between germline ends came to 14 bases. The CDR3 runs to 13 residues. Looked up from germline, CDR1 is SGHKS and CDR2 is YYEKEE (reference sequence). In DNA form, the CDR3 reads TGTGCCAGCAGCCGGGAGGACGGTTTACCCCTCCACTTT. Protein product: CASSREDGLPLHF.

The chain is built from TRBV5-1 and TRBJ1-2; 9 bases line up with TRBD1. J lost 3 bases, V lost 6 bases, and 6 bases had no gene match. The CDR3 is 14 amino acids. The V gene's germline CDR1 is SGHRS and CDR2 YFSETQ. CDR3 amino acids: CASNTGGADYGYTF. The CDR3 DNA sequence: TGCGCCAGCAATACAGGGGGCGCGGACTATGGCTACACCTTC.

This chain connects TRBV9 to TRBJ1-1; unclear D gene. V shed 2 bases and J shed 1 base, with 9 bases lying between them. From germline, CDR1 is SGDLS and CDR2 YYNGEE. This CDR3 is built from 14 residues. CDR3 sequence: CASSVLTGNTEAFF. In DNA, the CDR3 is TGTGCCAGCAGCGTCCTGACTGGGAACACTGAAGCTTTCTTT.

The chain couples TRBV27 to TRBJ1-2; D is ambiguous. This CDR3 is built from 15 residues. Germline CDR1 is MNHEY and CDR2 is SMNVEV (reference sequence). Trimming removed 2 bases at V and 4 bases at J, with 14 bases between. For the CDR3, the DNA is TGTGCCAGCAGTTTAAAAGTCCAGGCGGGCTATGGCTACACCTTC. Translating it yields CASSLKVQAGYGYTF.

This clone was seen only once. This chain links TRBV27 with TRBJ2-2, with a tentative D call TRBD1 (5 bases). Deletions cut 8 bases from V and 1 base from J, with 14 bases between. The CDR3 has 15 amino acids. The germline CDR1 and CDR2 sequences are MNHEY and SMNVEV (reference sequence). The CDR3 reads CASPRPDRNTGELFF. The CDR3 DNA is TGTGCCAGCCCCCGGCCCGACAGGAACACCGGGGAGCTGTTTTTT.

This clone was recorded once. The DNA of the CDR3 is TGTGCCAGCAGTTCTACAGGGGGCCACACTGAAGCTTTCTTT. Translated, it gives CASSSTGGHTEAFF. V gene TRBV6-4 combines with J gene TRBJ1-1; TRBD1 matches at 9 bases. The CDR3 consists of 14 residues. V shed 5 bases and J 3 bases; nucleotides not matched to a gene: 4. Germline-derived CDR1 and CDR2 are MRHNA and SNTAGT.